One and the same sample provided the 15 T cell receptor beta chains below, sequenced in a study of T cell changes during pregnancy in multiple sclerosis. Repertoires were generated with immunoSEQ multiplex PCR, while TCRdb's copy carries only in-frame clones and drops some. The sample has around 36,000 clones, over 85% seen once. Sequences were derived from peripheral blood, sampled before pregnancy. The receptors were gathered from a female donor with multiple sclerosis, enrolled in a pregnancy study.

This clone was seen more than once but under ten times. The chain combines TRBV5-5 with TRBJ1-3; D may be TRBD1 (6 bases). CDR1 is SGHKS and CDR2 is YYEKEE in the germline V gene (reference sequence). Trimming pared 0 bases from V and 2 bases from J, leaving 18 bases between. This CDR3 is built from 18 residues. The CDR3: CASSLALQGVSPGNTIYF. Written as DNA, the CDR3 is TGTGCCAGCAGCTTGGCCCTACAGGGAGTATCACCTGGAAACACCATATATTTT.

This clone came up a few times. The rearrangement joins TRBV5-1 to TRBJ2-1; D is possibly TRBD1 (6 bases). V dropped 0 bases and J dropped 6 bases, with 10 bases sitting between them. The CDR3 is 14 amino acids. CDR1 SGHRS and CDR2 YFSETQ come from the germline V gene. Here the CDR3 reads CASSLDRVGNEQFF. CDR3 coding DNA: TGCGCCAGCAGCTTGGACAGGGTAGGCAATGAGCAGTTCTTC.

The chain employs TRBV29-1 and TRBJ1-2; D is ambiguous. V was pared by 3 bases and J by 8 bases, with 16 bases between. Germline lookup yields CDR1 SQVTM and CDR2 ANQGSEA. The CDR3 is 13 amino acids. CDR3 region: CSVDLRGFGGYTF. CDR3 DNA: TGCAGCGTTGATTTGAGAGGGTTTGGCGGCTACACCTTC.

The genes are TRBV30 and TRBJ2-1; the match to TRBD1 covers 7 bases. The CDR3 is 17 residues long. Germline V gene data show CDR1 as GTSNPN and CDR2 as SVGIG (reference sequence). Trimming took 0 bases from V and 4 from J; bases not matched to a gene: 12. The CDR3 sequence: CAWSVFSGTVSYNEQFF. CDR3 DNA: TGTGCCTGGAGTGTTTTCTCGGGGACAGTGTCTTACAATGAGCAGTTCTTC.

V gene TRBV4-1 combines with J gene TRBJ1-2; TRBD1 matches 8 bases. CDR1 and CDR2 from the germline V gene are MGHRA and YSYEKL. V was clipped by 1 base and J by 4 bases; unmatched bases: 8. The CDR3 sequence is 16 residues long. The CDR3 loop reads CASSQGQDRVIYGYTF. The CDR3 DNA reads TGCGCCAGCAGCCAAGGACAGGACAGGGTCATCTATGGCTACACCTTC.

This clone has more than one count but fewer than ten. The rearrangement uses TRBV27 and TRBJ2-7; a possible D gene is TRBD1 (5 bases). This CDR3 spans 12 amino acids. V was shortened by 4 bases and J by 5 bases, with 9 bases between the two germline ends. The germline V gene encodes CDR1 MNHEY and CDR2 SMNVEV (reference sequence). In DNA form, the CDR3 reads TGTGCCAGCAGTTCGGTAGGGGACGAGCAGTACTTC. Amino acid sequence: CASSSVGDEQYF.

The genes are TRBV5-4 and TRBJ1-1; unclear D gene. Germline V CDR1 and CDR2: SGHNT, YYREEE (reference sequence). Trimming removed 2 bases at V and 6 bases at J, with 23 bases between. The CDR3 has 17 amino acids. The CDR3 nucleotides are TGTGCCAGCAGCTTTGCTTCGTTACCGGGGATGGGAGCTGAAGCTTTCTTT. Protein: CASSFASLPGMGAEAFF.

The J gene is TRBJ1-2, the V gene TRBV10-2; 10 bases are shared with TRBD1. The CDR3 is made up of 13 amino acids. Trimming took 6 bases from V and 6 from J; bases not matched to a gene: 4. Germline V gene data show CDR1 as WSHSY and CDR2 as SAAADI. In DNA, the CDR3 is TGCGCCAGCAGACCGACAGGGGGCGATGGCTACACCTTC. It specifies CASRPTGGDGYTF.

The J gene is TRBJ2-7, the V gene TRBV7-9, with TRBD2 matching 10 bases. CDR1 and CDR2 from the germline V gene are SEHNR and FQNEAQ (reference sequence). CDR3 length: 17 residues. The ends lost 5 bases at V and 10 bases at J; junction bases unmatched: 20. CDR3 DNA: TGTGCCAGCAGCCCCATCGGTGGGGAAACGATAGCGGGAGGACAGTACTTC. It yields the protein CASSPIGGETIAGGQYF.

This clone was seen more than once but under ten times. The chain employs TRBV2 and TRBJ1-2; D not resolved. Germline-derived CDR1 and CDR2 are SNHLY and FYNNEI. CDR3 length equals 13 residues. The V and J ends lost 4 bases and 8 bases respectively, with 14 bases between them. This CDR3 reads CASSGEGTLGYTF. The CDR3 coding sequence is TGTGCCAGCAGTGGCGAGGGTACGTTAGGCTACACCTTC.

This chain uses TRBV10-1 with TRBJ2-7, with 10 bases lining up with TRBD2. In germline, CDR1 is WNHNN, CDR2 SYGVQD (reference sequence). V gave up 4 bases and J gave up 6 bases; unmatched junction bases: 6. The CDR3 has 14 residues. This CDR3 reads CASSGASGRSEQYF. The CDR3 nucleotides read TGCGCCAGCAGTGGGGCTAGCGGGAGAAGCGAGCAGTACTTC.

V usage is TRBV27 and J usage is TRBJ2-2; a possible D gene is TRBD1 (6 bases). In germline, CDR1 is MNHEY, CDR2 SMNVEV (reference sequence). V lost 5 bases to trimming and J lost 3 bases, with 13 bases between them. The CDR3 runs 15 residues. CDR3 loop: CASSARDIHTGELFF. The CDR3, as DNA: TGTGCCAGCAGTGCCCGGGACATCCACACCGGGGAGCTGTTTTTT.

The V and J genes are TRBV2 and TRBJ2-3; TRBD1 agrees at 9 bases. Germline V gene sequence: CDR1 SNHLY, CDR2 FYNNEI. The V segment lost 8 bases and the J segment 6 bases; nucleotides outside the gene matches: 6. The CDR3 extends over 13 amino acids. The CDR3 is CASRTGASDTQYF. CDR3 nucleotides: TGTGCCAGCCGGACAGGGGCATCCGATACGCAGTATTTT.

The CDR3 DNA reads as TGTGCCAGCAGCTTAGTAGGGACAGGGAGAGAACCCCTCCACTTT. It translates to CASSLVGTGREPLHF. This chain joins TRBV7-2 and TRBJ1-6; 9 bases are shared with TRBD1. With V trimmed by 1 base and J by 12 bases, 7 bases remained unmatched. Germline V gene sequence: CDR1 SGHTA, CDR2 FQGNSA. The CDR3 is 15 residues long.

The V and J genes are TRBV6-1 and TRBJ2-2; tentative D call: TRBD2 (5 bases). This CDR3 has 15 residues. Germline V CDR1 and CDR2: MNHNS, SASEGT. V lost 7 bases, J lost 4 bases, and 16 bases lay in between. The chain's CDR3 is CASKRAELSTGELFF. The DNA of the CDR3 is TGTGCCAGCAAGAGGGCCGAGCTGTCCACCGGGGAGCTGTTTTTT.